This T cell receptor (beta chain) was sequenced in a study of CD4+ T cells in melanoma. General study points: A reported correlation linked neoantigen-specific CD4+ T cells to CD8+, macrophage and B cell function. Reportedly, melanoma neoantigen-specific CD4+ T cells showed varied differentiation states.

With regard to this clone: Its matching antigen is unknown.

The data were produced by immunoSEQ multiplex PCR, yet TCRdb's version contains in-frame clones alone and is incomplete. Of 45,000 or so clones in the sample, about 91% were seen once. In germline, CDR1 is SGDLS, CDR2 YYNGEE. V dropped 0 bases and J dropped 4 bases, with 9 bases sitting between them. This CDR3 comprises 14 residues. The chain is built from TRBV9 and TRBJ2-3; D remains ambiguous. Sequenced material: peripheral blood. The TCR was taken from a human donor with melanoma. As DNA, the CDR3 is TGTGCCAGCAGCGTAGGACTTCCTCCAGATACGCAGTATTTT. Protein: CASSVGLPPDTQYF.